What follows describes a single T cell receptor beta chain. The sample is drawn from a study of blood T cell repertoires in COVID-19. Study background: From the United States, Italy and Spain came samples of acute and convalescent COVID-19. From T cells, B-cell-depleted T cells, or PBMCs came the material, which was cDNA or gDNA.

Original methodology: Reference gene primer amplification gave nucleated cell count estimates. Clones were read by immunoSEQ multiplex PCR, and TCRdb kept only the in-frame ones, dropping some. V and J calls and clone size are given by that table; D and trimming were obtained from the DNA. The data show about 260,000 clones, around 90% seen once. The CDR3 has 12 amino acids. In germline, CDR1 is DFQATT, CDR2 SNEGSKA (reference sequence). V lost 3 bases and J lost 6, with 12 bases in between. The receptor was derived from a human donor in a cohort sampled during active COVID-19. Sequences were obtained from peripheral blood. The chain joins TRBV20-1 to TRBJ2-7, with D possibly matching TRBD2 (6 bases). The CDR3, as DNA: TGCAGTGCTAGTACCCTGCGGGGCGAGCAGTACTTC. It yields the protein CSASTLRGEQYF.